What follows are 24 T cell receptor beta chains derived from one specimen sequenced in a study of neurological immune-mediated disorders. MiXCR was run by TCRdb on the 5' RACE reads, yielding one entry per CDR3 protein. The data contain 65,000 to 85,000 distinct CDR3 sequences, about 3% of them seen just once; the ten biggest clones take up about 5%. The sample consisted of PBMCs. The receptors shown here come from a woman in her forties or fifties with multiple sclerosis.

This clonotype was observed a few times. A much larger clone sits a single nucleotide away, making a read error possible. The gene calls are TRBV20-1 and TRBJ1-4, with D uncertain. The germline CDR1 and CDR2 sequences are DFQATT and SNEGSKA (reference sequence). Trimming left V 0 bases short and J 7 bases short, with 15 bases between. The CDR3 contains 15 residues. The chain's CDR3 is CSARDPGKGSEKLFF. The CDR3 nucleotides read TGCAGTGCTAGAGATCCCGGCAAGGGAAGTGAAAAACTGTTTTTT.

This clonotype showed up many times. The V gene is TRBV9, the J gene TRBJ2-7; TRBD2 agrees at 7 bases. Trimming removed 4 bases from V and 5 bases from J; junction bases left unmatched: 12. The CDR3 spans 15 residues. The V gene's germline CDR1 is SGDLS and CDR2 YYNGEE. Here the CDR3 DNA reads TGTGCCAGCAGCCCTTCGGACGGGAGGAACAACGAGCAGTACTTC. It yields the protein CASSPSDGRNNEQYF.

As for this clonotype: Relative to the germline gene, one junction end is altered; a read error may explain this. The V and J genes are TRBV7-6 and TRBJ1-6, with D perhaps matching TRBD1 (6 bases). Germline V gene lookup returns CDR1 SGHVS and CDR2 FNYEAQ. The CDR3 is made up of 15 amino acids. CDR3 nucleotides: TGTGCCAGCAGCTTTAGGGGGTTTTATAATTCAACCCTCAACTTT. Amino acids: CASSFRGFYNSTLNF.

The sample holds many counts of this clonotype. The chain employs TRBV20-1 and TRBJ1-1, with 10 bases identical to TRBD1. The germline V gene encodes CDR1 DFQATT and CDR2 SNEGSKA (reference sequence). This CDR3 region has 14 residues. Losses at the gene ends were 6 bases for V and 8 bases for J; bases not matched to a gene: 12. In DNA, the CDR3 is TGCAGTGCCCAGGGACAGGGGACCTTATACGAAGCTTTCTTT. It translates to CSAQGQGTLYEAFF.

This clonotype was observed at least ten times. The chain has TRBV7-6 and TRBJ2-3, with D unclear. The CDR3 contains 14 residues. V was shortened by 1 base and J by 2 bases, with 7 bases between the two germline ends. CDR1 and CDR2 from the germline V gene are SGHVS and FNYEAQ. CDR3: CASSLGSATDTQYF. In DNA form, the CDR3 reads TGTGCCAGCAGCTTAGGATCAGCCACAGATACGCAGTATTTT.

In its sample, this clonotype was seen many times. The CDR3 region has the DNA TGCAGTGCTAGAGTAAACACTGAAGCTTTCTTT. This codes for CSARVNTEAFF. The chain has TRBV20-1 and TRBJ1-1; D is ambiguous. The germline gives CDR1 DFQATT, CDR2 SNEGSKA (reference sequence). The CDR3 contains 11 residues. V shed 1 base and J shed 2 bases, with 2 bases lying between them.

This clonotype was recorded many times. A junction boundary mismatches the germline segment, possibly from a read error. The genes are TRBV24-1 and TRBJ1-5; no reliable D call. Germline V lookup: CDR1 KGHDR, CDR2 SFDVKD. The CDR3 runs 12 residues. Written as DNA, the CDR3 is TGTGCCACGAGTGACATAAATCAGCCCCAGCATTTT. Its protein product is CATSDINQPQHF.

This clonotype was recorded at least ten times. The genes are TRBV20-1 and TRBJ2-2; 13 bases are a match to TRBD2. Germline V gene data show CDR1 as DFQATT and CDR2 as SNEGSKA (reference sequence). CDR3 length: 17 amino acids. V trimming: 4 bases; J trimming: 2 bases; junction bases outside the gene matches: 7. CDR3 sequence (DNA): TGCAGTGCTACGACTAGCGGGAGGACTAAAAACACCGGGGAGCTGTTTTTT. Translating it yields CSATTSGRTKNTGELFF.

This clonotype was seen many times. V usage is TRBV7-6 and J usage is TRBJ1-2, with D possibly being TRBD1 (6 bases). CDR1 and CDR2 from the germline V gene are SGHVS and FNYEAQ. The CDR3 covers 15 residues. V was cut by 3 bases and J by 4 bases, with 15 bases left in between. The CDR3 DNA is TGTGCCAGCAGCTTGAGTACAGGGTGGCGCTATGGCTACACCTTC. This sequence encodes CASSLSTGWRYGYTF.

This clonotype was observed many times. CDR3 sequence (DNA): TGTGCCAGCAGCTTAAGGCGATCAGATACGCAGTATTTT. This gives the protein CASSLRRSDTQYF. The genes are TRBV7-2 and TRBJ2-3; D gene uncertain. The germline V gene encodes CDR1 SGHTA and CDR2 FQGNSA. The CDR3 sequence is 13 residues long. Deletions cut 2 bases from V and 4 bases from J, with 7 bases between.

This clonotype has ten or more counts. For the CDR3, the DNA is TGTGCCAGCAGCGAAACAGGGTTAGATACGCAGTATTTT. Its protein product is CASSETGLDTQYF. The gene calls are TRBV12-3 or TRBV12-4 and TRBJ2-3; possible D gene TRBD1, 6 bases. The CDR3 loop spans 13 amino acids. Trimming took 6 bases from V and 5 from J, leaving 12 bases between them.

This clonotype was seen repeatedly, ten times or more. A much larger clone sits a single nucleotide away, making a read error possible. This chain uses TRBV28 with TRBJ2-7; no reliable D call. The CDR3 loop spans 14 amino acids. The ends were cut back, 2 bases at V and 0 bases at J, with 8 bases in the middle. Germline values: CDR1 MDHEN, CDR2 SYDVKM. The CDR3 DNA reads as TGTGCCAGCAGTTTAGGGAAAATCTCCTACGAGCAGTACTTC. As protein: CASSLGKISYEQYF.

At least ten counts were recorded for this clonotype. The chain links TRBV4-3 to TRBJ1-3; no clear D gene. Germline V gives CDR1 LGHNA, CDR2 YSLEER. V gave up 4 bases and J gave up 3 bases, with 7 bases separating them. The CDR3 runs to 13 residues. Here the CDR3 reads CASSPIIGNTIYF. CDR3 nucleotides: TGCGCCAGCAGCCCCATAATTGGAAACACCATATATTTT.

This clonotype was counted ten times or more. The rearrangement links TRBV6-2 or TRBV6-3 to TRBJ1-2, with D maybe TRBD1 (5 bases). Trimming left V 8 bases short and J 4 bases short, with 14 bases between. CDR1 is MNHEY and CDR2 is SVGEGT in the germline V gene. The CDR3 spans 13 residues. The chain's CDR3 is CASYRNRGYGYTF. The CDR3, as DNA: TGTGCCAGCTACAGGAATCGCGGCTATGGCTACACCTTC.

The sample holds many counts of this clonotype. The V call is TRBV27, the J call TRBJ2-1; TRBD2 agrees at 10 bases. Germline CDR1 reads MNHEY; CDR2 reads SMNVEV (reference sequence). The CDR3 has 16 amino acids. V trimming: 3 bases; J trimming: 5 bases; junction bases outside the gene matches: 7. The CDR3, as DNA: TGTGCCAGCAGTTTTAGGGGACTAGCGTTAGACAATGAGCAGTTCTTC. The encoded protein is CASSFRGLALDNEQFF.

This chain joins TRBV19 and TRBJ1-2; D perhaps matches TRBD1 (5 bases). The CDR3 is 13 amino acids. The V gene lost 9 bases and the J gene lost 3 bases, with 14 bases spanning the gap. From germline, CDR1 is LNHDA and CDR2 SQIVND (reference sequence). The CDR3 DNA follows: TGTGCCAGCCGAGTGACAGCTTACTATGGCTACACCTTC. It specifies CASRVTAYYGYTF.

This clonotype came up many times. This chain joins TRBV5-1 and TRBJ2-3; maybe TRBD1 (6 bases). V lost 4 bases and J lost 2, with 11 bases in between. Germline V gene sequence: CDR1 SGHRS, CDR2 YFSETQ. The CDR3 contains 14 residues. The CDR3 spells CASSTQGFTDTQYF. CDR3 coding DNA: TGCGCCAGCAGCACGCAGGGGTTCACAGATACGCAGTATTTT.

This clonotype occurred many times. The chain has TRBV18 and TRBJ2-1; 10 positions match TRBD2. Germline V CDR1 and CDR2: KGHSH, LQKENI. The CDR3 runs to 15 residues. J gave up 5 bases and V 2 bases, and 3 bases lay outside the gene matches. CDR3: CASSPGLAEDNEQFF. As DNA, the CDR3 is TGTGCCAGCTCACCAGGACTAGCGGAGGACAATGAGCAGTTCTTC. Filled out from reference TRBV18 and TRBJ2-1, the complete variable domain reads NAGVMQNPRHLVRRRGQEARLRCSPMKGHSHVYWYRQLPEEGLKFMVYLQKENIIDESGMPKERFSAEFPKEGPSILRIQQVVRGDSAAYFCASSPGLAEDNEQFFGPGTRLTVL.

In its sample, this clonotype was seen many times. The chain carries TRBV20-1 and TRBJ2-5; 10 bases are a match to TRBD2. The J segment lost 3 bases and the V segment lost 0 bases, leaving 4 bases of the junction unmatched. Germline CDR1 reads DFQATT; CDR2 reads SNEGSKA (reference sequence). There are 15 residues in the CDR3. CDR3 sequence: CSARDSGRQKETQYF. As DNA, the CDR3 is TGCAGTGCTAGAGATAGCGGGAGGCAGAAAGAGACCCAGTACTTC.

For this clonotype: A much larger clone differs from this one at a single base, so this may be a read error. J is TRBJ2-5 and V is TRBV7-2; TRBD2 is a possible D gene (6 bases). This CDR3 spans 12 amino acids. Looked up from germline, CDR1 is SGHTA and CDR2 is FQGNSA. The CDR3 region has the DNA TGTGACAGCAGCGGACTACAAGAGACCCAGTACTTC. Its protein product is CDSSGLQETQYF.

This clonotype was seen repeatedly, ten times or more. The V and J genes are TRBV7-2 and TRBJ2-2; no reliable D call. Germline V CDR1 and CDR2: SGHTA, FQGNSA. With 7 bases removed from V and 0 bases from J, the gap between germline ends came to 9 bases. There are 14 residues in the CDR3. The CDR3 sequence: CASKREPNTGELFF. CDR3 DNA: TGTGCCAGCAAAAGGGAACCGAACACCGGGGAGCTGTTTTTT.

This clonotype was found many times. The chain joins TRBV7-6 to TRBJ2-3; D remains ambiguous. The V end lost 0 bases, the J end lost 2 bases, and 12 bases lay between the germline ends. From germline, CDR1 is SGHVS and CDR2 FNYEAQ. This CDR3 spans 16 amino acids. CDR3 region: CASSLAASKNTDTQYF. CDR3 bases: TGTGCCAGCAGCTTAGCGGCCAGTAAGAACACAGATACGCAGTATTTT.

In its sample, this clonotype was seen a few times. The chain couples TRBV6-5 to TRBJ2-6, with a weak D call TRBD2 (5 bases). From germline, CDR1 is MNHEY and CDR2 SVGAGI. Trimming removed 2 bases at V and 3 bases at J, with 8 bases between. The length of the CDR3 is 15 residues. CDR3 residues: CASSYEGDGANVLTF. CDR3 bases: TGTGCCAGCAGTTACGAGGGAGATGGGGCCAACGTCCTGACTTTC.

In this sample, this clonotype turned up many times. This rearrangement joins TRBV20-1 to TRBJ2-5; D is tentatively TRBD1 or TRBD2 (5 bases each). CDR1 is DFQATT and CDR2 is SNEGSKA in the germline V gene (reference sequence). The CDR3 is 15 residues long. V dropped 1 base and J dropped 2 bases, with 14 bases sitting between them. As DNA, the CDR3 is TGCAGTGCTAGAGCAACCCCGTGGGGGCAAGAGACCCAGTACTTC. The encoded protein is CSARATPWGQETQYF.